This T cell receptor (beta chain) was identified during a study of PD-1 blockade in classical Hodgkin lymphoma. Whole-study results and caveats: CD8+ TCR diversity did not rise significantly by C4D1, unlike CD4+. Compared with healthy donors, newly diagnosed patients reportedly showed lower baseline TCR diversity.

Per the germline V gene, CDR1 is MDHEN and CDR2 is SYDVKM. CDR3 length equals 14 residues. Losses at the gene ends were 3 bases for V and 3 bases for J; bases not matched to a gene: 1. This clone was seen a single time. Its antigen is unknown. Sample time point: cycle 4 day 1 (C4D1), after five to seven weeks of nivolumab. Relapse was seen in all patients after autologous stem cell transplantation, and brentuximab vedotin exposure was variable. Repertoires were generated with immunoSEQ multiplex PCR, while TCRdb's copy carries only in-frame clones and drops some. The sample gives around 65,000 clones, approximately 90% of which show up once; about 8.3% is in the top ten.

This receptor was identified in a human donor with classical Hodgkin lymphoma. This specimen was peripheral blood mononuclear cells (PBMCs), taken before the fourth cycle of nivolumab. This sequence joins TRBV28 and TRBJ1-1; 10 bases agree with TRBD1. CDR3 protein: CASSLDRGYTEAFF. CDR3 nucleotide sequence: TGTGCCAGCAGTTTGGACAGGGGGTACACTGAAGCTTTCTTT.